Reported below is one TCR beta chain. No antigen is known for it. The source of the sample is a study of T-cell memory formation after mild COVID-19. cDNA libraries for TCR alpha and TCR beta, carrying sample barcodes and UMIs, came from 5'RACE with constant-segment primers. TCRdb fed the 5' RACE reads into MiXCR, producing one record per CDR3 protein. The sample includes 100,000 to 120,000 distinct CDR3 sequences, 15% to 20% of them seen just once. The CDR3 extends over 13 amino acids. V gave up 3 bases and J gave up 7 bases, with 13 bases separating them. Per the germline V gene, CDR1 is DFQATT and CDR2 is SNEGSKA (reference sequence). General observations from the study: For contracting clones, CD4+ ones sat mainly in CM and EM, CD8+ in EMRA.

This rearrangement joins TRBV20-1 to TRBJ2-1, with a weak D call TRBD1 (5 bases). Sequencing was carried out using PBMCs or a T cell subset sorted from them (not recorded which). The TCR was taken from a man in his late teens or twenties who had mild COVID-19 (a few samples of this study predate the infection). Cell type and time point are not known. CDR3 coding DNA: TGCAGTGCTAGGTCATGGGCAGGGAATGAGCAGTTCTTC. Its protein product is CSARSWAGNEQFF.